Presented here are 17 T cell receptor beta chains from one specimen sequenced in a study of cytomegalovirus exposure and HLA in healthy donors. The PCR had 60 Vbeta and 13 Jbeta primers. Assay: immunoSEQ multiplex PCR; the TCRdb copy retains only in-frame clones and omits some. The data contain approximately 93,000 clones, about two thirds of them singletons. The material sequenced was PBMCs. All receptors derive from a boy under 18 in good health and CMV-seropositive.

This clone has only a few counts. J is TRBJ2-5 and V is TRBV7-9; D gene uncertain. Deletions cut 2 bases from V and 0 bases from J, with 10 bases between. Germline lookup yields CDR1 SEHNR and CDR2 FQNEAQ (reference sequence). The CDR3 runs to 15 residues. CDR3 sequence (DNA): TGTGCCAGCAGCTTACTGGGCCGCAACCAAGAGACCCAGTACTTC. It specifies CASSLLGRNQETQYF.

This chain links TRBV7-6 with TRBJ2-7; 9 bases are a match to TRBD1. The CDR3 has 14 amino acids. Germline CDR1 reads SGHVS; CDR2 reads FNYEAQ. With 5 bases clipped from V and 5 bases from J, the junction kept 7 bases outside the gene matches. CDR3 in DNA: TGTGCCAGCAGCCTATGGGACAGGGTGGACGAGCAGTACTTC. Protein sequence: CASSLWDRVDEQYF.

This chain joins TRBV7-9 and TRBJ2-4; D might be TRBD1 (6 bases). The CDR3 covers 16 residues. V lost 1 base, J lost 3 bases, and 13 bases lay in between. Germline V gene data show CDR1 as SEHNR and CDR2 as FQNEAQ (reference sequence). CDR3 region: CASSLVTGIVKNIQYF. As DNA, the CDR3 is TGTGCCAGCAGCTTAGTAACAGGGATTGTCAAAAACATTCAGTACTTC.

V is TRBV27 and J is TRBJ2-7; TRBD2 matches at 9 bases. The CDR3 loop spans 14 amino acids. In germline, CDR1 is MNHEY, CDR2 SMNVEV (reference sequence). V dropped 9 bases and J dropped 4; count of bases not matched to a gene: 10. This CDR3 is CASRPGLANYEQYF. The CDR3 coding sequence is TGTGCCAGTAGACCGGGACTAGCTAATTACGAGCAGTACTTC.

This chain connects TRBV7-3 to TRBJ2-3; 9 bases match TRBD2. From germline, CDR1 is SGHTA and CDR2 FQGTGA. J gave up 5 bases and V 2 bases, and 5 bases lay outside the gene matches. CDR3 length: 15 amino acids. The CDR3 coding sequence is TGTGCCAGCAGCTTAGGGCTAGCGGGGAGAGATACGCAGTATTTT. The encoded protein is CASSLGLAGRDTQYF. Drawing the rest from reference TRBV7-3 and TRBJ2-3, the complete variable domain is GAGVSQTPSNKVTEKGKYVELRCDPISGHTALYWYRQSLGQGPEFLIYFQGTGAADDSGLPNDRFFAVRPEGSVSTLKIQRTERGDSAVYLCASSLGLAGRDTQYFGPGTRLTVL.

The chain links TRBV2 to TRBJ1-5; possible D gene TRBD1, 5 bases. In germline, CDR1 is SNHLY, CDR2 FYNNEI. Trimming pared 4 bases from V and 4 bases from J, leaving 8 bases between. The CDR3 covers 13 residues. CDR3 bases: TGTGCCAGCAGTGCTGACAGTAATCAGCCCCAGCATTTT. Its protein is CASSADSNQPQHF. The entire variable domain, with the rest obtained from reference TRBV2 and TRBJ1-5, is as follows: EPEVTQTPSHQVTQMGQEVILRCVPISNHLYFYWYRQILGQKVEFLVSFYNNEISEKSEIFDDQFSVERPDGSNFTLKIRSTKLEDSAMYFCASSADSNQPQHFGDGTRLSIL.

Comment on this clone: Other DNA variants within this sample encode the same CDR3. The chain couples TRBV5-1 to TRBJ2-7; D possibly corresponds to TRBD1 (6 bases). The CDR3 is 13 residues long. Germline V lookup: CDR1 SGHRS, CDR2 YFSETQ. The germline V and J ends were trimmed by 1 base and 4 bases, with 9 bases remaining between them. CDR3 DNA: TGCGCCAGCAGCTTGTTACAGGGATACGAGCAGTACTTC. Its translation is CASSLLQGYEQYF.

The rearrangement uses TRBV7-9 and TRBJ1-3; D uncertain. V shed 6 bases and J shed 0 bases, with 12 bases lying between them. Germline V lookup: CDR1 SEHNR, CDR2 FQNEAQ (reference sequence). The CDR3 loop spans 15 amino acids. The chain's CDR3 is CASSFVGSSGNTIYF. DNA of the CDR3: TGTGCCAGCAGTTTCGTCGGGAGCTCTGGAAACACCATATATTTT.

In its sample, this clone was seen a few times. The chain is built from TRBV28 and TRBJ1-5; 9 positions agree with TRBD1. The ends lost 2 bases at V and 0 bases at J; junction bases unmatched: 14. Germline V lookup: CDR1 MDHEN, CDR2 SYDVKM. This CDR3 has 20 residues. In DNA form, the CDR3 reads TGTGCCAGCAGTTTAGGGCTCGGACAGGGGTTTTTAGATAGCAATCAGCCCCAGCATTTT. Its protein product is CASSLGLGQGFLDSNQPQHF.

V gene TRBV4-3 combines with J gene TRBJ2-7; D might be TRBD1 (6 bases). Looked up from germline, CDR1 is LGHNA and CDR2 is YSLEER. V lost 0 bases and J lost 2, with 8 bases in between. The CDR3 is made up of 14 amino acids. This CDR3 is CASSQDQGPYEQYF. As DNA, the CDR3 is TGCGCCAGCAGCCAAGATCAGGGGCCCTACGAGCAGTACTTC.

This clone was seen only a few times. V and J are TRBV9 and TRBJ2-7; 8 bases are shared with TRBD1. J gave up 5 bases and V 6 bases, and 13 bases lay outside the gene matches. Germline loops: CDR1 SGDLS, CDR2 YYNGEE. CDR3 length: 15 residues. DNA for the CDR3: TGTGCCAGCACCCCCGGACAGGGATCCCCCCACGAGCAGTACTTC. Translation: CASTPGQGSPHEQYF.

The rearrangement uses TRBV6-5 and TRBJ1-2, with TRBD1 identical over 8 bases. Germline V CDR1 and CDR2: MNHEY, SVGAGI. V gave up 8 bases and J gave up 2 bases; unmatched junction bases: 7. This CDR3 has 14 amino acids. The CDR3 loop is CASGTGGRNYGYTF. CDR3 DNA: TGTGCCAGCGGAACAGGGGGAAGGAACTATGGCTACACCTTC.

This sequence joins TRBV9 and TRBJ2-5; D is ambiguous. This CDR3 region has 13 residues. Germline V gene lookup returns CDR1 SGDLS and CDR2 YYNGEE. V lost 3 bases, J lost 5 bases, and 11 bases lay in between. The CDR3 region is CASSARATETQYF. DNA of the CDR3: TGTGCCAGCAGCGCGCGAGCAACGGAGACCCAGTACTTC. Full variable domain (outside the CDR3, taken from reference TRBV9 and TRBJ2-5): DSGVTQTPKHLITATGQRVTLRCSPRSGDLSVYWYQQSLDQGLQFLIQYYNGEERAKGNILERFSAQQFPDLHSELNLSSLELGDSALYFCASSARATETQYFGPGTRLLVL.

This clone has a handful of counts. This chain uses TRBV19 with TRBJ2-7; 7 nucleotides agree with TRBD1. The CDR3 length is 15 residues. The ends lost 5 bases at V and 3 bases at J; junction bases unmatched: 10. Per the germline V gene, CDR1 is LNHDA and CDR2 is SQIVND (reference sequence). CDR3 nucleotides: TGTGCCAGTAGTCCCCGGGACAGTTCAATCTACGAGCAGTACTTC. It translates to CASSPRDSSIYEQYF.

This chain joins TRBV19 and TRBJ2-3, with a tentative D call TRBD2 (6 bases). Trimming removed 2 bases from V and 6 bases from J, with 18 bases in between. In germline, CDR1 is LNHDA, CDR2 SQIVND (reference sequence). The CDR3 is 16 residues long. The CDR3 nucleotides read TGTGCCAGTAGTATACAAGGAGCGGGTGGTTTTGATACGCAGTATTTT. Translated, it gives CASSIQGAGGFDTQYF.

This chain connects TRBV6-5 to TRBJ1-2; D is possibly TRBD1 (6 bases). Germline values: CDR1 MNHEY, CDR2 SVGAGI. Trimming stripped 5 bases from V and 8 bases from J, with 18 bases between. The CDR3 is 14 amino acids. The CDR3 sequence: CASSTQGGKGGYTF. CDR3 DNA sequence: TGTGCCAGCAGTACACAGGGAGGGAAGGGCGGCTACACCTTC.

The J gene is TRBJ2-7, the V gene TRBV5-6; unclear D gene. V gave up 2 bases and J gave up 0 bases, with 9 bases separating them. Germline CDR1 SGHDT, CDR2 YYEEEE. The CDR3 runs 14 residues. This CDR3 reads CASSFWAVSYEQYF. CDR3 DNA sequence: TGTGCCAGCAGCTTTTGGGCAGTCTCCTACGAGCAGTACTTC.